These T cell receptor beta chains were read from a single sample in a study of blood T cell repertoires in COVID-19. TCRdb keeps only in-frame clones here, not all; method: immunoSEQ multiplex PCR. This table holds a few hundred thousand clones, 88% found once. The sequencing sample was made of peripheral blood. These TCRs come from a young woman with COVID-19, enrolled during active disease. CDR3s include the opening cysteine and the closing phenylalanine or tryptophan. A D gene is named only where the DNA matches it firmly. Clone size is stated in some rows and not others, as once, few, many or a class when expanded.

V	size	D	J	DNA	CDR3
TRBV6-5	-	TRBD1	TRBJ2-5	TGTGCCAGCAGACCGCCCCACAGGGGAGCCGGGACCCAGTACTTC	CASRPPHRGAGTQYF
TRBV7-2	-	-	TRBJ1-3	TGTGCCAGCAGCCCCCATGAGAGAAACACCATATATTTT	CASSPHERNTIYF
TRBV5-4	-	TRBD2	TRBJ2-3	TGTGCCAGCAGCCTGGGACTAGCGGGCACAGATACGCAGTATTTT	CASSLGLAGTDTQYF
TRBV7-2	once	-	TRBJ2-4	TGTGCCAGCAGCTTACAAACCCCAGGGGCCGGGGCCAAAAACATTCAGTACTTC	CASSLQTPGAGAKNIQYF
TRBV5-4	-	TRBD2	TRBJ2-2	TGTGCCAGCAGCCCAGGGAGGGCAGGGCAGATCACCGGGGAGCTGTTTTTT	CASSPGRAGQITGELFF
TRBV7-9	-	-	TRBJ1-5	TGTGCCACGGGGGGCGGAAGGGAGAACCATCAGCCCCAGCATTTT	CATGGGRENHQPQHF
TRBV11-3	-	TRBD2	TRBJ2-1	TGTGCCAGCAGCCCCCGGGGGGGTCTCGGTGTCAATGAGCAGTTCTTC	CASSPRGGLGVNEQFF
TRBV27	-	TRBD2	TRBJ2-5	TGTGCCAGCGGCTCTAGCTTCGGGGGGGCCTCAGAGACCCAGTACTTC	CASGSSFGGASETQYF
TRBV5-1	-	-	TRBJ1-1	TGCGCCAGCAGCTTCATCATACAGGGCGACACTGAAGCTTTCTTT	CASSFIIQGDTEAFF
TRBV7-9	-	-	TRBJ2-1	TGTGCCAGCAGCCCCTTGGACAGTTACTCCTACAATGAGCAGTTCTTC	CASSPLDSYSYNEQFF
TRBV15	-	TRBD2	TRBJ2-3	TGTGCCACCAGCGACGGTAGCGGGAGTATCACAGATACGCAGTATTTT	CATSDGSGSITDTQYF
TRBV6-5	-	-	TRBJ1-5	TGTGCCAGCAGTTCCCCCGGAGTCAATCAGCCCCAGCATTTT	CASSSPGVNQPQHF
TRBV25-1	-	-	TRBJ1-1	TGTGCCAGCACGGGTGTTAGACTAGAGAACACTGAAGCTTTCTTT	CASTGVRLENTEAFF
TRBV11-2	-	TRBD1	TRBJ1-6	TGTGCCAGCAGCCCCGCGACAGGGCCAGGGGGTTCACCCCTCCACTTT	CASSPATGPGGSPLHF
TRBV11-3	few	TRBD1	TRBJ1-1	TGTGCCAGCAGCCATCGGACAGGGAACATGAACACTGAAGCTTTCTTT	CASSHRTGNMNTEAFF
TRBV11-2	-	TRBD1	TRBJ1-1	TGTGCCAGCAGCTTAGCGGGACAGGATTTGACTGAAGCTTTCTTT	CASSLAGQDLTEAFF
TRBV11-2	-	-	TRBJ2-4	TGTGCCAGCAGCTTAGAGGGGCCGTCAAACATTCAGTACTTC	CASSLEGPSNIQYF
TRBV11-3	-	-	TRBJ2-1	TGTGCCAGCGGTCGGGAAAGCTCCTACAATGAGCAGTTCTTC	CASGRESSYNEQFF
TRBV29-1	once	-	TRBJ2-5	TGCAGCGTCGATACGGACAACCAAGAGACCCAGTACTTC	CSVDTDNQETQYF
TRBV5-1	-	TRBD2	TRBJ2-2	TGCGCCAGCAGCTTACAACCGGGACTAGCGACCGGGGAGCTGTTTTTT	CASSLQPGLATGELFF
TRBV19	-	-	TRBJ2-7	TGTGCCAGTAGTATACAGGGGCGCTCCCACGAGCAGTACTTC	CASSIQGRSHEQYF
TRBV19	-	TRBD1	TRBJ1-6	TGTGCCAGTAGTCCCCCCTTGGGACAGGATAATTCACCCCTCCACTTT	CASSPPLGQDNSPLHF
TRBV6-5	-	TRBD1	TRBJ1-5	TGTGCCAGCAAGACAGGGTATAATCAGCCCCAGCATTTT	CASKTGYNQPQHF
TRBV25-1	-	-	TRBJ2-7	TGTGCCAGCAGCAGACCGGGAACGATGGGGTACGAGCAGTACTTC	CASSRPGTMGYEQYF
TRBV5-1	-	-	TRBJ2-2	TGCGCCAGCGAGACGGGAGTCGGGGAGCTGTTTTTT	CASETGVGELFF
TRBV9	-	-	TRBJ2-3	TGTGCCAGCAGCCCGCATAACGCGGGAAGTGTTTCAGATACGCAGTATTTT	CASSPHNAGSVSDTQYF
TRBV6-1	-	TRBD2	TRBJ2-7	TGTGCCAGCAGTGCCTCCTCTCCACGGGGGGGAGCCTACGAGCAGTACTTC	CASSASSPRGGAYEQYF
TRBV27	-	TRBD1	TRBJ2-1	TGTGCCAGCGGTTCAGGGGGCTCCTACAATGAGCAGTTCTTC	CASGSGGSYNEQFF
TRBV13	many	-	TRBJ1-1	TGTGCCAGCACCTCAGACAGGAACACTGAAGCTTTCTTT	CASTSDRNTEAFF
TRBV11-2	-	TRBD2	TRBJ2-3	TGTGCCAGCAGCGCCTCCACACCAGCGGGAGGGGGTACGCAGTATTTT	CASSASTPAGGGTQYF
TRBV7-8	-	TRBD2	TRBJ2-3	TGTGCCAGCAGCCCCGGGACTAGCGGGGGTGGGGCGTATACGCAGTATTTT	CASSPGTSGGGAYTQYF
TRBV24-1	-	-	TRBJ1-1	TGTGCCACCCTCGGGCGCGGGGGCACTGAAGCTTTCTTT	CATLGRGGTEAFF
TRBV4-1	-	TRBD2	TRBJ2-7	TGCGCCAGCAGCCTTAGCGGGGGGGGCTCCTACGAGCAGTACTTC	CASSLSGGGSYEQYF
TRBV9	-	TRBD1	TRBJ2-1	TGTGCCAGCAGCAACCCGACCCGGGACAGGGTTTACAATGAGCAGTTCTTC	CASSNPTRDRVYNEQFF
TRBV7-8	-	TRBD1	TRBJ2-3	TGTGCCAGCAGCCAAACAGGGGCCCCCGGAGATACGCAGTATTTT	CASSQTGAPGDTQYF
TRBV21-1	-	-	TRBJ2-3	TGTGCCAGCAGCCCCCCAACAAACCAAGGCCTCAGGGAAACAGATACGCAGTATTTT	CASSPPTNQGLRETDTQYF
TRBV5-4	-	-	TRBJ1-1	TGTGCCAGCAGCCCCTGGAACAGGGAGAACACTGAAGCTTTCTTT	CASSPWNRENTEAFF
TRBV27	once	TRBD2	TRBJ2-5	TGTGCCAGCAGTTTATTCCCTAGCGGGGTTGAGACCCAGTACTTC	CASSLFPSGVETQYF
TRBV6-6	-	-	TRBJ1-4	TGTGCCAGCAGTTCCGGGGTTGGGGGCGGTAATGAAAAACTGTTTTTT	CASSSGVGGGNEKLFF
TRBV7-2	-	-	TRBJ2-3	TGTGCCAGCAGCTTAGGGGGGGTGGCTAGCGAGAGTACGCAGTATTTT	CASSLGGVASESTQYF